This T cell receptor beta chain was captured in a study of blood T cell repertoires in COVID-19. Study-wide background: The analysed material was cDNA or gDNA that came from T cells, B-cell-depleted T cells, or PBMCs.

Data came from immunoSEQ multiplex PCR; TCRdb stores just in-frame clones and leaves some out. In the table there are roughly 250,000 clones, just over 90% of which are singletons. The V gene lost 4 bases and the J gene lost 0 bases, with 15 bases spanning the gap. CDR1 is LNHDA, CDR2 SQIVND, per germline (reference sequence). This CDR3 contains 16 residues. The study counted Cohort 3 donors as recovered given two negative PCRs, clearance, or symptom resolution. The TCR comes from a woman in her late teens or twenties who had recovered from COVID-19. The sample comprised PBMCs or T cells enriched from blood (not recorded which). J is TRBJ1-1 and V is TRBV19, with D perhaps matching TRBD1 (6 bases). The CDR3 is CASSTRQVILNTEAFF. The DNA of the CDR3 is TGTGCCAGTAGTACTCGACAGGTTATTCTGAACACTGAAGCTTTCTTT. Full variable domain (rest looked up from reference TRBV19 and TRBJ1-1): DGGITQSPKYLFRKEGQNVTLSCEQNLNHDAMYWYRQDPGQGLRLIYYSQIVNDFQKGDIAEGYSVSREKKESFPLTVTSAQKNPTAFYLCASSTRQVILNTEAFFGQGTRLTVV.